This T cell receptor beta chain came from a study of PD-L1 blockade in urothelial cancer. Looking at the study overall: Males with bladder-origin urothelial cancer made up about 90% of the 29 patients. Patients previously received 0 to 3 chemotherapy regimens. Whole-study findings and limits: In blood sampled pretreatment, TCR clonality below the median predicted better survival.

Per the germline V gene, CDR1 is MDHEN and CDR2 is SYDVKM. The CDR3 contains 12 residues. Trimming pared 8 bases from V and 2 bases from J, leaving 10 bases between. Time point given: pretreatment peripheral blood. Notes on this clone: Its antigen remains unidentified.

Assay: immunoSEQ multiplex PCR; the TCRdb copy retains only in-frame clones and omits some. The sample lists more than 45,000 clones; roughly four fifths were seen once. The material was PBMCs, obtained around atezolizumab (anti-PD-L1) treatment. The V gene is TRBV28, the J gene TRBJ2-7, with D possibly being TRBD2 (5 bases). The TCR comes from a man aged 65-85 years with urothelial cancer. The CDR3 nucleotides are TGTGCCAGCGCGACTACACCCTACGAGCAGTACTTC. Residues: CASATTPYEQYF.